What follows are 26 T cell receptor beta chains derived from one specimen sequenced in a study of response to subunit inactivated influenza vaccine. Each CDR3 protein is one row after TCRdb ran MiXCR on the RT-PCR reads. The repertoire holds under 500,000 distinct CDR3 sequences, with approximately 9.9% as singletons. Sequenced here: PBMCs from blood, sampled 35 to 45 days after vaccination. The source is a man aged 50-60 years who received an inactivated influenza vaccine.

This clonotype was picked up a small number of times. The chain combines TRBV21-1 with TRBJ2-2; TRBD1 is the table's D call and was not checked against the DNA. TRBV21-1 is assigned pseudogene status. The CDR3 loop spans 16 amino acids. The CDR3: CASNRQGSKYTGELFF. The CDR3 DNA follows: TGTGCCAGCAACCGACAGGGGTCTAAGTACACCGGGGAGCTGTTTTTT.

This clonotype was detected a few times. The CDR3 nucleotides read TGCGCCAGCAGCAACTACCAAGGTGGGGTAGAAGCTTTCTTT. Encoded protein: CASSNYQGGVEAFF. The chain uses TRBV5-1 and TRBJ1-1; no clear D. CDR1 is SGHRS and CDR2 is YFSETQ in the germline V gene. Trimming left V 4 bases short and J 8 bases short, with 18 bases between. The CDR3 runs 14 residues.

This clonotype has at least ten counts. This rearrangement joins TRBV5-5 to TRBJ2-2, with TRBD2 identical over 9 bases. J was trimmed by 5 bases and V by 8 bases; bases with no gene match: 4. Looked up from germline, CDR1 is SGHKS and CDR2 is YYEKEE (reference sequence). This CDR3 contains 13 residues. CDR3 bases: TGTGCCAGTGGACTAGCGTGGACCGGGGAGCTGTTTTTT. Protein product: CASGLAWTGELFF.

CDR3 nucleotide sequence: TGTGCCAGCAGTGGGGCTGAGAGACACGACCAGTTCTTC. It encodes CASSGAERHDQFF. This rearrangement joins TRBV2 to TRBJ2-1; the D is unclear. Germline CDR1 reads SNHLY; CDR2 reads FYNNEI. Between the trimmed V and J ends, which lost 4 bases and 13 bases, there was a span of 17 bases. This CDR3 spans 13 amino acids.

This clonotype was seen a handful of times. The chain links TRBV20-1 to TRBJ2-7; TRBD2 might be the D (6 bases). The CDR3 consists of 11 residues. CDR1 and CDR2 (germline): DFQATT, SNEGSKA (reference sequence). V was clipped by 4 bases and J by 6 bases, with 10 bases between them. CDR3 in amino acids: CSATGSGEQYF. DNA for the CDR3: TGCAGTGCTACCGGGAGCGGCGAGCAGTACTTC.

The chain links TRBV3-1 to TRBJ2-1; 11 bases are shared with TRBD2. The CDR3 runs to 15 residues. CDR1 is LGHDT and CDR2 is YNNKEL in the germline V gene (reference sequence). The trim removed 2 bases at V and 8 bases at J, leaving 5 bases unmatched. CDR3 protein: CASSQTSGSFDEQFF. CDR3 sequence (DNA): TGTGCCAGCAGCCAAACTAGCGGGAGTTTCGATGAGCAGTTCTTC.

The V gene is TRBV7-8, the J gene TRBJ2-5, with 12 bases aligning to TRBD1. CDR3 length: 17 residues. The germline V gene encodes CDR1 SGHVS and CDR2 FQNEAQ. Unmatched junction bases numbered 11, after V lost 5 bases and J lost 4 bases. The CDR3, as DNA: TGTGCCAGCAGCCCGGGACAGGGGGCGCAGGTCCGAGAGACCCAGTACTTC. Encoded protein: CASSPGQGAQVRETQYF.

The V gene is TRBV29-1, the J gene TRBJ1-2; D gene uncertain. Germline V gives CDR1 SQVTM, CDR2 ANQGSEA. CDR3 size: 11 residues. Trimming removed 7 bases from V and 0 bases from J, with 6 bases in between. CDR3 DNA: TGCAGCGGACGATCTAACTATGGCTACACCTTC. This codes for CSGRSNYGYTF.

The CDR3 sequence: CASSYPGVYF. The CDR3 region has the DNA TGTGCCAGCAGTTATCCAGGGGTGTACTTC. The chain recombines TRBV6-2 or TRBV6-3 with TRBJ2-7; maybe TRBD1 (6 bases). CDR3 length: 10 amino acids. CDR1 MNHEY and CDR2 SVGEGT come from the germline V gene. The V and J ends lost 3 bases and 12 bases respectively, with 9 bases between them.

This chain joins TRBV7-2 and TRBJ1-5; no clear D gene. Germline-derived CDR1 and CDR2 are SGHTA and FQGNSA. The CDR3 contains 13 residues. V gave up 0 bases and J gave up 6 bases, with 6 bases separating them. CDR3 DNA sequence: TGTGCCAGCAGCTTAGCCGGGAGTCAGCCCCAGCATTTT. It specifies CASSLAGSQPQHF.

This clonotype was recorded at least ten times. The rearrangement joins TRBV5-1 to TRBJ2-7; D remains ambiguous. Germline CDR1 is SGHRS and CDR2 is YFSETQ. V lost 0 bases and J lost 7, with 5 bases in between. This CDR3 comprises 11 residues. The CDR3 coding sequence is TGCGCCAGCAGCTTGGAGGGAGAGCAGTACTTC. Protein sequence: CASSLEGEQYF.

The V and J genes are TRBV6-2 or TRBV6-3 and TRBJ1-5; D is unclear. In germline, CDR1 is MNHEY, CDR2 SVGEGT. This CDR3 has 16 residues. The V and J ends lost 0 bases and 0 bases respectively, with 9 bases between them. CDR3 sequence: CASSYSSQTSNQPQHF. The CDR3 region has the DNA TGTGCCAGCAGTTACTCCTCGCAGACTAGCAATCAGCCCCAGCATTTT.

Many counts were recorded for this clonotype. The chain links TRBV27 to TRBJ2-5; 13 nucleotides align to TRBD2. Germline loops: CDR1 MNHEY, CDR2 SMNVEV (reference sequence). After removal of 7 bases from V and 4 bases from J, the junction contained 3 bases not matched to a gene. The CDR3 runs 14 residues. The CDR3 region is CASMRLAGGETQYF. Here the CDR3 DNA reads TGTGCCAGCATGAGACTAGCGGGAGGAGAGACCCAGTACTTC.

The CDR3 coding sequence is TGTGCCATCAGTGATGCGGGACCCACATTAGAGACCCAGTACTTC. Its translation: CAISDAGPTLETQYF. The rearrangement joins TRBV10-3 to TRBJ2-5; the D gene is possibly TRBD2 (6 bases). Trimming removed 3 bases at V and 4 bases at J, with 15 bases between. CDR1 and CDR2 (germline): ENHRY, SYGVKD. The CDR3 extends over 15 amino acids.

V usage is TRBV6-2 or TRBV6-3 and J usage is TRBJ1-1, with D possibly TRBD1 on 6 matching bases. Germline CDR1 and CDR2: MNHEY and SVGEGT. The CDR3 length is 14 residues. Trimming cost V 4 bases and J 4 bases, with 13 bases left between them. CDR3: CASSFEGESTEAFF. The CDR3 DNA reads TGTGCCAGCAGTTTTGAGGGGGAAAGCACTGAAGCTTTCTTT.

This clonotype was counted a few times. The genes are TRBV5-1 and TRBJ2-1, with a possible D match to TRBD2 (5 bases). This CDR3 contains 16 residues. Germline CDR1 reads SGHRS; CDR2 reads YFSETQ. Trimming removed 2 bases at V and 3 bases at J, with 15 bases between. CDR3 protein: CASSLDLANNYNEQFF. CDR3 DNA: TGCGCCAGCAGCTTAGATCTAGCAAACAACTACAATGAGCAGTTCTTC.

This clonotype was observed a few times. V gene TRBV6-1 combines with J gene TRBJ1-4, with a tentative D call TRBD1 (5 bases). Looked up from germline, CDR1 is MNHNS and CDR2 is SASEGT. The CDR3 has 12 amino acids. V dropped 6 bases and J dropped 8 bases, with 10 bases sitting between them. DNA for the CDR3: TGTGCCAGCAGGGACCCAGGGGAAAAACTGTTTTTT. Translation gives CASRDPGEKLFF.

This chain uses TRBV5-1 with TRBJ2-1, with D perhaps matching TRBD2 (6 bases). Germline loops: CDR1 SGHRS, CDR2 YFSETQ. This CDR3 is 15 amino acids long. V was cut by 0 bases and J by 4 bases, with 11 bases left in between. CDR3 coding DNA: TGCGCCAGCAGCTTGGACGTGGGGAGGTACAATGAGCAGTTCTTC. Protein sequence: CASSLDVGRYNEQFF.

The gene calls are TRBV5-6 and TRBJ2-7; TRBD2 matches at 11 bases. There are 14 residues in the CDR3. With V trimmed by 4 bases and J by 5 bases, 5 bases remained unmatched. Germline V gene data show CDR1 as SGHDT and CDR2 as YYEEEE. Here the CDR3 reads CASSAGLAVNEQYF. CDR3 nucleotides: TGTGCCAGCAGCGCGGGACTAGCGGTTAACGAGCAGTACTTC.

The gene calls are TRBV30 and TRBJ2-7; D is unclear. CDR3 size: 13 residues. Trimming stripped 2 bases from V and 3 bases from J, with 11 bases between. The germline CDR1 and CDR2 sequences are GTSNPN and SVGIG (reference sequence). For the CDR3, the DNA is TGTGCCTGGAGTTTTACAGTCAACTACGAGCAGTACTTC. It codes for CAWSFTVNYEQYF.

This clonotype has at least ten counts. This chain uses TRBV12-3 or TRBV12-4 with TRBJ2-2, with D maybe TRBD1 (5 bases). CDR3 length: 13 residues. Trimming stripped 7 bases from V and 5 bases from J, with 11 bases between. This CDR3 is CASMLQGTGELFF. The CDR3 coding sequence is TGTGCCAGCATGTTGCAGGGAACCGGGGAGCTGTTTTTT.

The table lists this clonotype with many counts. The V and J genes are TRBV12-3 or TRBV12-4 and TRBJ2-5; the D is unclear. The CDR3 spans 13 residues. The germline V and J ends were trimmed by 6 bases and 1 base, with 9 bases remaining between them. CDR3 loop: CASSHASQETQYF. The CDR3 DNA reads TGTGCCAGCAGCCACGCCAGCCAAGAGACCCAGTACTTC.

This chain connects TRBV20-1 to TRBJ2-5; D is uncertain. V lost 3 bases, J lost 4 bases, and 9 bases lay in between. This CDR3 has 12 residues. Germline V gene data show CDR1 as DFQATT and CDR2 as SNEGSKA (reference sequence). CDR3 loop: CSASEVGETQYF. The CDR3 region has the DNA TGCAGTGCTAGTGAGGTGGGAGAGACCCAGTACTTC.

The V call is TRBV6-1, the J call TRBJ2-7; 12 positions match TRBD2. Germline V gene lookup returns CDR1 MNHNS and CDR2 SASEGT. The length of the CDR3 is 15 residues. V was clipped by 6 bases and J by 2 bases; unmatched bases: 5. CDR3 DNA: TGTGCCAGCAGAAAGACTAGCGGGGGTGCCTACGAGCAGTACTTC. Its protein product is CASRKTSGGAYEQYF.

This chain's CDR3 is CASRPMGRAGTDTQYF. The DNA for the CDR3 is TGTGCCAGCAGACCAATGGGACGGGCCGGCACAGATACGCAGTATTTT. This rearrangement joins TRBV6-1 to TRBJ2-3; D tentatively reads TRBD1 or TRBD2 (5 bases each). The CDR3 runs to 16 residues. Germline loops: CDR1 MNHNS, CDR2 SASEGT. V was clipped by 6 bases and J by 1 base, with 17 bases between them.

This clonotype was counted many times. V usage is TRBV12-3 or TRBV12-4 and J usage is TRBJ1-5; maybe TRBD1 (5 bases). This CDR3 is 15 amino acids long. Trimming took off 2 bases at V and 10 bases at J, with 18 bases between the two ends. The CDR3 spells CASSLWGEGFEPQHF. In nucleotides, the CDR3 is TGTGCCAGCAGTTTATGGGGGGAGGGGTTTGAACCCCAGCATTTT.